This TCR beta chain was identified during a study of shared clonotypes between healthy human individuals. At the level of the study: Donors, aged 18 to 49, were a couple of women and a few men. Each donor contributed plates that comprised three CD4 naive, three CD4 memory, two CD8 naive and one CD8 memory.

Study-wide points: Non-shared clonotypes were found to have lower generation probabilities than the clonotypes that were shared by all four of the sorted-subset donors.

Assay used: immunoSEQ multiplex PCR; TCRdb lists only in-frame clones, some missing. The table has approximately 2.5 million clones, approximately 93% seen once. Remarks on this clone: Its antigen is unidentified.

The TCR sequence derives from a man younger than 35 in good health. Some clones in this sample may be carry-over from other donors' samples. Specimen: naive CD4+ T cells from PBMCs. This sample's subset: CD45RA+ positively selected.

The CDR3 DNA follows: TGTGCCACCACACTCGGAAAGGGTGAGCAGTTCTTC. This sequence encodes CATTLGKGEQFF. V and J are TRBV5-4 and TRBJ2-1, with D hard to call. Germline V gene sequence: CDR1 SGHNT, CDR2 YYREEE (reference sequence). Between the trimmed V and J ends, which lost 9 bases and 9 bases, there was a span of 16 bases. The CDR3 is made up of 12 amino acids.